This is a list of T cell receptor beta chains from one sample in a study of OX40 agonist ivuxolimab in advanced cancers. The data were produced by immunoSEQ multiplex PCR, yet TCRdb's version contains in-frame clones alone and is incomplete. The sample lists over 85,000 clones, around 85% occurring once. The sequences come from CD4+ or CD8+ T cells sorted from blood, collected in a trial of the OX40 agonist ivuxolimab. The receptors derive from an adult with an advanced solid tumor such as melanoma, head and neck, liver or kidney cancer. CDR3s include the opening cysteine and the closing phenylalanine or tryptophan. Fields, in order: clone size, J gene, D gene, V gene, CDR3 DNA, CDR3 protein. The D gene is left open where the match is weak. Rows may omit the clone size; those that give it use once, few, many or a size class.

. TRBJ2-2 . TRBV6-6 TGTGCCAGCAGACAACACGGGGGTCCCGGGGAGCTGTTTTTT CASRQHGGPGELFF
. TRBJ1-1 . TRBV5-5 TGTGCCAGCAGCTTCCTTTTGCAAAACACTGAAGCTTTCTTT CASSFLLQNTEAFF
. TRBJ1-2 . TRBV5-8 TGTGCCAGCTCCCCGGGCCAGAGCTATGGCTACACCTTC CASSPGQSYGYTF
. TRBJ1-1 . TRBV5-4 TGTGCCAGCAGCGCAGTTGGGGGCACTGAAGCTTTCTTT CASSAVGGTEAFF
. TRBJ1-2 . TRBV7-6 TGTGCCAGCAGTTCCTGGGGGGGCGGGGGCTACACCTTC CASSSWGGGGYTF
. TRBJ1-2 TRBD1 TRBV5-4 TGTGCCAGCAGCCCATCGGGACAGGGTAACTATGGCTACACCTTC CASSPSGQGNYGYTF
. TRBJ1-1 . TRBV9 TGTGCCAGCAGCGTAGACTGGTACGGTGAGGCTTTCTTT CASSVDWYGEAFF
. TRBJ1-5 TRBD1 TRBV6-1 TGTGCCAGCAGTTTAACAGGGGGACGAAATCAGCCCCAGCATTTT CASSLTGGRNQPQHF
. TRBJ1-1 . TRBV14 TGTGCCAGCAGCCCCCATGACAGGTTCAAAGCTTTCTTT CASSPHDRFKAFF
. TRBJ2-5 TRBD2 TRBV9 TGTGCCAGCAGCGTTCTAGCGGGGGTGGCCCAAGAGACCCAGTACTTC CASSVLAGVAQETQYF
. TRBJ1-3 . TRBV7-9 TGTGCCAGCAGCTTAAGGGCGGGTCTGAGCTCTGGAAACACCATATATTTT CASSLRAGLSSGNTIYF
. TRBJ1-1 . TRBV7-9 TGTGCCAGCAGCTCCCCGGGGGGTGCGAACACTGAAGCTTTCTTT CASSSPGGANTEAFF
. TRBJ1-2 . TRBV27 TGTGCCAGCAGTCCCAACAGGGCAGCCTATGGCTACACCTTC CASSPNRAAYGYTF
once TRBJ1-5 . TRBV6-5 TGTGCCAGCAGTTTACAATCCCCACATCAGCCCCAGCATTTT CASSLQSPHQPQHF
. TRBJ1-1 . TRBV11-2 TGTGCCAGCAGCAACGCCGGGGGGTTGGCTGAAGCTTTCTTT CASSNAGGLAEAFF
. TRBJ1-3 . TRBV6-5 TGTGCCAGCAGAAACAGTCAGGGCAGCACCATATATTTT CASRNSQGSTIYF
. TRBJ2-1 TRBD2 TRBV7-3 TGTGCCAGCAGCTTACATTCGGGGGGGCGCGAAGAGCAGTTCTTC CASSLHSGGREEQFF
. TRBJ1-2 TRBD1 TRBV5-4 TGTGCCAGCAGTTACACAGGGGGCGATGGCTACACCTTC CASSYTGGDGYTF
. TRBJ2-3 . TRBV6-5 TGTGCCACCCTTCCTTCCCCCGATACGCAGTATTTT CATLPSPDTQYF
. TRBJ1-1 TRBD1 TRBV7-9 TGTGCCAGCAGCCCGGGGGACAGACAAGCTTTCTTT CASSPGDRQAFF
. TRBJ2-2 . TRBV7-3 TGTGCCAGCAGCTTAACTCGGACGAACACCGGGGAGCTGTTTTTT CASSLTRTNTGELFF
. TRBJ2-5 . TRBV4-2 TGTGCCAGCAGCCAAGATCTGGAGGGGCGGGAGACCCAGTACTTC CASSQDLEGRETQYF
. TRBJ2-1 TRBD2 TRBV11-2 TGTGCCAGCAGCTCGATGGGCGGGGGGGACTCCTACAATGAGCAGTTCTTC CASSSMGGGDSYNEQFF
. TRBJ2-1 . TRBV10-3 TGTGCCATCAGTGAGTCTTCTGGGTACAATGAGCAGTTCTTC CAISESSGYNEQFF
. TRBJ2-5 TRBD1 TRBV29-1 TGCAGCGTTGAAGGGGACAGGCCGGGGGAGACCCAGTACTTC CSVEGDRPGETQYF
. TRBJ1-5 . TRBV7-3 TGTGCCAGCAGCTTGGAATTGGGGCAGCCCCAGCATTTT CASSLELGQPQHF
. TRBJ1-3 . TRBV15 TGTGCCACCAGCAGAGTCACAGGGATTGGAAACACCATATATTTT CATSRVTGIGNTIYF
. TRBJ2-3 . TRBV5-5 TGTGCCAGCAGGAGGATAGGGACCACAGATACGCAGTATTTT CASRRIGTTDTQYF
. TRBJ1-6 . TRBV7-3 TGTGCCAGCAGCTTTGCAGGGAATTCACCCCTCCACTTT CASSFAGNSPLHF
. TRBJ2-1 TRBD2 TRBV7-2 TGTGCCAGCAGCTCTGAGGGACTAGCGGGGGGGCCTGCTCTCTTC CASSSEGLAGGPALF
. TRBJ1-6 . TRBV7-2 TGTGCCAGCCGTCGGAGGGAGGACTCACCCCTCCACTTT CASRRREDSPLHF
once TRBJ1-3 TRBD1 TRBV11-2 TGTGCCAGCAGCTGGACGGGACAGCTCTCTGGAAACACCATATATTTT CASSWTGQLSGNTIYF
. TRBJ2-3 . TRBV5-4 TGTGCCAGCAGCTTCCCGCAGGGTGCAGGGATCGCAGATACGCAGTATTTT CASSFPQGAGIADTQYF
. TRBJ1-1 . TRBV5-4 TGTGCCAGCAGCTTGTGGGAGGCTGTGAACACTGAAGCTTTCTTT CASSLWEAVNTEAFF
. TRBJ2-7 . TRBV6-5 TGTGCCAGCAGTCTGGGCGGGGATGGATACGAGCAGTACTTC CASSLGGDGYEQYF
. TRBJ1-3 . TRBV11-2 TGTGCCAGCAGCACCTCTCCTGGAAACACCATATATTTT CASSTSPGNTIYF